This TCR beta chain came from a study of blood T cells in healthy people across ages. The overall study: Using template switching, researchers captured about one barcoded beta molecule for each two T cells.

V shed 3 bases and J shed 1 base, with 13 bases lying between them. Per the germline V gene, CDR1 is ENHRY and CDR2 is SYGVKD. The CDR3 has 17 amino acids. Study-wide findings and caveats: A strong correlation was found between TCR beta diversity and the percentage of naive T cells. Among long-lived donors, naive CD4+ cells were more numerous and diversity higher than in aged donors.

For the second PCR, which ran for about 6 to 11 cycles, a sample-barcoded 5' primer and a J-beta primer mix were used. TCRdb used MiXCR to reprocess the 5' RACE reads, holding one entry per CDR3 protein. The table shows 1.5 million to 2 million distinct CDR3 sequences, with about 50% occurring only once. A word on this clonotype: Antigen unknown.

Investigators took 8 to 10 milliliters of peripheral blood from every donor. The chain combines TRBV10-3 with TRBJ1-6, with D possibly TRBD1 on 6 matching bases. Sequenced: blood. The TCR sequence derives from a woman aged 40-49 years in good health. CDR3 in amino acids: CAISEGRGASYNSPLHF. In DNA, the CDR3 is TGTGCCATCAGTGAAGGGCGGGGGGCATCCTATAATTCACCCCTCCACTTT.